The T cell receptor (beta chain) under discussion was sequenced for a study of cytomegalovirus exposure and HLA in healthy donors. Looked up from germline, CDR1 is GTSNPN and CDR2 is SVGIG (reference sequence). The CDR3 has 16 residues. Worth noting for this clone: One junction end disagrees with the germline gene, perhaps due to a read error.

Amplification used 60 Vbeta primers and 13 Jbeta primers. Method: immunoSEQ multiplex PCR; TCRdb's copy keeps in-frame clones and lacks some. The table shows about 160,000 clones, with more than 75% occurring only once. The J gene is TRBJ1-2, the V gene TRBV30; a possible D gene is TRBD1 (5 bases). The material sequenced was PBMCs. This TCR was recovered from a human donor in good health. In DNA form, the CDR3 reads TGTGCCTGGAGTACGGGTCGGTCCAGGGAAGTATACGGCTACCCCTTC. Translating it yields CAWSTGRSREVYGYPF.